The 23 T cell receptor beta chains below were found in one sample sequenced in a study of molecular identifiers for immune sequencing clone quantification. TCRdb called the PCR reads again in MiXCR, with one record for every CDR3 protein. The sample has a few hundred thousand distinct CDR3 sequences; 25% are singletons. Sample: naive CD8+ T cells from blood, with Jurkat cell RNA spiked in. Subset: FACS-sorted CD8+CD4-CCR7+CD45RA+ naive T cells. The receptors stem from a human donor in good health. Some libraries in this study had Jurkat cell RNA spiked in.

The genes are TRBV29-1 and TRBJ1-1, with D possibly TRBD1 on 6 matching bases. The germline V gene encodes CDR1 SQVTM and CDR2 ANQGSEA. V lost 6 bases and J lost 3, with 11 bases in between. This CDR3 contains 12 residues. This chain's CDR3 is CSVPGVDTEAFF. The CDR3 bases are TGCAGCGTGCCAGGGGTGGACACTGAAGCTTTCTTT.

This clonotype was recorded only once. Being one base from a much bigger clone, this may be a read error. V is TRBV6-6 and J is TRBJ2-3; TRBD2 agrees at 8 bases. The CDR3 spans 16 residues. Germline CDR1 MNHNY, CDR2 SVGAGI (reference sequence). The CDR3 DNA is TGTGTCAGCAGTTACTACATGACTAGCGGCACAGATACGCAGTATTTT. Its translation is CVSSYYMTSGTDTQYF.

In the case of this clonotype: One base away lies a much larger clone, so this may be a sequencing read error. The genes are TRBV9 and TRBJ2-3; D is uncertain. Germline V CDR1 and CDR2: SGDLS, YYNGEE. The CDR3 contains 14 residues. CDR3 residues: CAGSVFGKADTQYF. CDR3 nucleotide sequence: TGTGCCGGCAGCGTATTCGGAAAGGCAGATACGCAGTATTTT.

This clonotype was counted a few times. J is TRBJ1-1 and V is TRBV7-9; D is ambiguous. The CDR3 is 13 residues long. The V end was cut by 1 base, the J end by 6 bases, with 9 bases between. Germline V lookup: CDR1 SEHNR, CDR2 FQNEAQ (reference sequence). The CDR3 DNA reads TGTGCCAGCAGCTTAGAACCCAGTGCTGAAGCTTTCTTT. This sequence encodes CASSLEPSAEAFF.

Regarding this clonotype: The junction departs from germline at one end; a sequencing error may be responsible. J is TRBJ2-3 and V is TRBV14; TRBD2 aligns across 8 bases. Germline V gene sequence: CDR1 SGHDN, CDR2 FVKESK. The CDR3 extends over 16 amino acids. CDR3 sequence reads: CAGSQVLRGGLDTQYF. For the CDR3, the DNA is TGTGCCGGCAGCCAAGTTCTCCGGGGGGGCCTGGATACGCAGTATTTT.

Many counts were recorded for this clonotype. The genes are TRBV29-1 and TRBJ2-2, with D perhaps matching TRBD2 (5 bases). The germline V and J ends were trimmed by 6 bases and 5 bases, with 10 bases remaining between them. This CDR3 region has 12 residues. Germline lookup yields CDR1 SQVTM and CDR2 ANQGSEA. CDR3 loop: CSVLEGTGELFF. The DNA of the CDR3 is TGCAGCGTGCTCGAGGGAACCGGGGAGCTGTTTTTT.

V and J are TRBV27 and TRBJ2-3; 12 bases map to TRBD2. The V and J ends lost 2 bases and 6 bases, in that order; junction bases with no gene match: 9. Germline loops: CDR1 MNHEY, CDR2 SMNVEV (reference sequence). The CDR3 has 17 amino acids. The CDR3 region has the DNA TGTGCCAGCAGTTTAACTAGCGGGGGGTTCAGGAGGGATACGCAGTATTTT. Protein: CASSLTSGGFRRDTQYF.

This rearrangement joins TRBV11-2 to TRBJ2-5; 8 positions agree with TRBD2. CDR3 length: 16 residues. V lost 4 bases to trimming and J lost 6 bases; unmatched junction nucleotides: 13. Germline values: CDR1 SGHAT, CDR2 FQNNGV. CDR3 DNA: TGTGCCAGCAGCTCCGAATGGGAGCGGGAGAAAAAGACCCAGTACTTC. Protein sequence: CASSSEWEREKKTQYF.

The CDR3 sequence: CASSVGLTPMDTQYF. The CDR3 DNA reads TGTGCCAGTAGTGTGGGACTAACCCCGATGGATACGCAGTATTTT. The chain carries TRBV19 and TRBJ2-3; 7 bases are shared with TRBD2. The CDR3 totals 15 residues. The germline gives CDR1 LNHDA, CDR2 SQIVND (reference sequence). The ends lost 5 bases at V and 6 bases at J; junction bases unmatched: 11.

This clonotype has more than one count but fewer than ten. The chain carries TRBV2 and TRBJ2-7; no clear D gene. The CDR3 sequence is 13 residues long. Germline loops: CDR1 SNHLY, CDR2 FYNNEI. The V end was cut by 6 bases, the J end by 0 bases, with 9 bases between. CDR3 sequence reads: CASRTASSYEQYF. Written as DNA, the CDR3 is TGTGCCAGCAGAACTGCTAGCTCCTACGAGCAGTACTTC.

This clonotype came up a few times. The chain employs TRBV7-9 and TRBJ2-5, with a weak D call TRBD1 (6 bases). Germline V gene data show CDR1 as SEHNR and CDR2 as FQNEAQ (reference sequence). The V end lost 3 bases, the J end lost 3 bases, and 20 bases lay between the germline ends. The CDR3 consists of 17 residues. The CDR3 DNA reads TGTGCCAGCAGCTTGGGTCCGACAGGTAGTCTGGAAGAGACCCAGTACTTC. Protein sequence: CASSLGPTGSLEETQYF.

This chain connects TRBV15 to TRBJ2-3; 12 bases align to TRBD2. CDR1 LNHNV and CDR2 YYDKDF come from the germline V gene (reference sequence). The CDR3 covers 19 residues. Trimming took 5 bases from V and 0 from J; bases not matched to a gene: 12. The CDR3 here is CATSDQGLAGRVSTDTQYF. CDR3 coding DNA: TGTGCCACCAGCGACCAAGGACTAGCGGGGAGGGTAAGCACAGATACGCAGTATTTT.

With respect to this clonotype: A read error is possible here, since a much larger clone lies one base away. The chain joins TRBV12-3 or TRBV12-4 to TRBJ2-5; TRBD2 matches at 9 bases. CDR3 length: 14 residues. V gave up 5 bases and J gave up 2 bases; unmatched junction bases: 3. CDR3 in amino acids: CASSSGGTQETQYF. The CDR3 bases are TGTGCCAGCAGTAGCGGGGGGACGCAAGAGACCCAGTACTTC.

V gene TRBV30 combines with J gene TRBJ2-3; D is ambiguous. V lost 0 bases to trimming and J lost 4 bases, with 5 bases between them. This CDR3 has 12 amino acids. Germline assignment: CDR1 GTSNPN and CDR2 SVGIG (reference sequence). The CDR3 region is CAWSVSSDTQYF. CDR3 sequence (DNA): TGTGCCTGGAGTGTATCTTCAGATACGCAGTATTTT.

This clonotype appeared many times. V usage is TRBV5-6 and J usage is TRBJ2-5, with TRBD2 identical over 10 bases. Trimming removed 4 bases from V and 2 bases from J; junction bases left unmatched: 8. The CDR3 is made up of 16 amino acids. From germline, CDR1 is SGHDT and CDR2 YYEEEE. The CDR3 here is CASSLATSGIQETQYF. CDR3 DNA sequence: TGTGCCAGCAGCCTAGCCACTAGCGGGATTCAAGAGACCCAGTACTTC.

This clonotype was seen a few times. The chain combines TRBV6-1 with TRBJ1-5; the D is unclear. The CDR3 contains 15 residues. V lost 1 base and J lost 3, with 10 bases in between. Germline-derived CDR1 and CDR2 are MNHNS and SASEGT. Here the CDR3 DNA reads TGTGCCAGCAGTGAAGTGGTAGGGAACAATCAGCCCCAGCATTTT. This codes for CASSEVVGNNQPQHF.

The gene calls are TRBV27 and TRBJ1-2, with a weak D call TRBD1 (5 bases). Germline lookup yields CDR1 MNHEY and CDR2 SMNVEV (reference sequence). V lost 5 bases, J lost 0 bases, and 13 bases lay in between. CDR3 length equals 15 residues. The CDR3 DNA reads TGTGCCAGCAGTGCCGCGACAGCCACTAACTATGGCTACACCTTC. Translated: CASSAATATNYGYTF.

Comments on this clonotype: A much more abundant neighbour one base away suggests this may be a read error. The V gene is TRBV7-9, the J gene TRBJ2-7; the D gene is possibly TRBD2 (5 bases). This CDR3 contains 12 residues. Germline-derived CDR1 and CDR2 are SEHNR and FQNEAQ (reference sequence). The CDR3, as DNA: TGTGCCAGCAGCTTAGCATCGTGGGAGCTGTACTTC. It encodes CASSLASWELYF.

This clonotype has only a few counts. The chain combines TRBV6-5 with TRBJ1-1; D perhaps matches TRBD1 (5 bases). V lost 5 bases and J lost 0, with 10 bases in between. The length of the CDR3 is 14 residues. CDR1 and CDR2 (germline): MNHEY, SVGAGI. The CDR3 region is CASSETAMNTEAFF. DNA of the CDR3: TGTGCCAGCAGTGAGACAGCCATGAACACTGAAGCTTTCTTT.

A remark on this clonotype: Germline and junction disagree at one end, which may indicate a read error. V usage is TRBV2 and J usage is TRBJ2-3; TRBD2 matches 9 bases. This CDR3 is 13 amino acids long. Germline CDR1 is SNHLY and CDR2 is FYNNEI. The CDR3 bases are TGTGCCACACTAGCGGGCGGCGCAGATCCGCAGTATTTT. This encodes CATLAGGADPQYF. Using reference TRBV2 and TRBJ2-3 for the parts outside the CDR3, the full variable domain is EPEVTQTPSHQVTQMGQEVILRCVPISNHLYFYWYRQILGQKVEFLVSFYNNEISEKSEIFDDQFSVERPDGSNFTLKIRSTKLEDSAMYFCATLAGGADPQYFGPGTRLTVL.

This clonotype occurred many times. The genes are TRBV7-9 and TRBJ1-1; D uncertain. V lost 5 bases and J 3 bases, leaving 16 bases between the germline ends. The V gene's germline CDR1 is SEHNR and CDR2 FQNEAQ (reference sequence). The CDR3 length is 15 residues. CDR3 bases: TGTGCCAGCAGCCCGGGAGGTTCGGGGTACACTGAAGCTTTCTTT. Translated, it gives CASSPGGSGYTEAFF.

Regarding this clonotype: Germline is not matched at one junction end, which may reflect a read error. The V and J genes are TRBV20-1 and TRBJ1-3, with D unclear. Germline CDR1 reads DFQATT; CDR2 reads SNEGSKA (reference sequence). The CDR3 has 14 residues. Here the CDR3 DNA reads TGCAGTGCTAGAGATCCGGGCTCTGGAAGCACCATATATTTT. It yields the protein CSARDPGSGSTIYF.

This clonotype was recorded once. The V gene is TRBV6-1, the J gene TRBJ2-6; the D is unclear. Germline lookup yields CDR1 MNHNS and CDR2 SASEGT. V was cut by 0 bases and J by 0 bases, with 18 bases left in between. The CDR3 runs 20 residues. CDR3 sequence: CASSEARLRAVSSGANVLTF. DNA of the CDR3: TGTGCCAGCAGTGAAGCCCGACTCCGTGCAGTAAGCTCTGGGGCCAACGTCCTGACTTTC.